This is a list of T cell receptor beta chains from one sample in a study of cytomegalovirus exposure and HLA in healthy donors. The method was immunoSEQ multiplex PCR; TCRdb's version includes in-frame clones alone and lacks a portion of them. This table has around 130,000 clones, just over 75% appearing once. What was sequenced was PBMCs. These receptors all come from a woman aged 45 to 65 in good health and CMV-seronegative. Both conserved end residues are part of each CDR3. D genes are given only for firm matches. Size values are once, few and many counts, or a class for expanded clones, and some rows have none.

J,size,V,D,CDR3,DNA
TRBJ2-3,.,TRBV4-3,TRBD2,CASSQGLAGVWDTQYF,TGCGCCAGCAGCCAGGGACTAGCGGGAGTGTGGGATACGCAGTATTTT
TRBJ2-5,once,TRBV4-3,TRBD1,CASSLGTGYDGTQYF,TGCGCCAGCAGCCTCGGGACAGGGTACGATGGGACCCAGTACTTC
TRBJ1-4,.,TRBV19,.,CASRRIQGIANEKLFF,TGTGCCAGTAGAAGAATACAGGGTATAGCTAATGAAAAACTGTTTTTT
TRBJ2-1,.,TRBV7-2,TRBD2,CASSGGLAGGNEQFF,TGTGCCAGCAGTGGGGGACTAGCGGGAGGTAATGAGCAGTTCTTC
TRBJ2-3,.,TRBV10-3,TRBD2,CAISTGTSVGVDTQYF,TGTGCCATCAGTACCGGGACTAGCGTGGGTGTGGATACGCAGTATTTT
TRBJ1-5,.,TRBV7-7,TRBD1,CASSRGQDQPQNF,TGTGCTAGCAGCCGCGGACAGGATCAGCCCCAGAATTTT
TRBJ2-1,.,TRBV4-3,.,CASSQEGAGGYNEQFF,TGCGCCAGCAGCCAAGAGGGAGCTGGAGGGTACAATGAGCAGTTCTTC
TRBJ2-2,once,TRBV9,TRBD2,CASSVARVAGAYGELFF,TGTGCCAGCAGCGTAGCAAGGGTAGCGGGAGCGTACGGGGAGCTGTTTTTT
TRBJ2-5,.,TRBV14,.,CASSQGRNNWETQYF,TGTGCCAGCAGCCAAGGGCGGAATAATTGGGAGACCCAGTACTTC
TRBJ1-2,.,TRBV6-5,.,CASSLQGYGYTF,TGTGCCAGCAGTTTACAGGGATATGGCTACACCTTC
TRBJ1-3,.,TRBV6-5,TRBD1,CASRADRGPGNTIYF,TGTGCCAGCAGGGCTGACAGGGGGCCTGGAAACACCATATATTTT
TRBJ1-2,.,TRBV5-8,.,CASSRGMGSYDYGYTF,TGTGCCAGCAGCCGCGGGATGGGCTCCTATGACTATGGCTACACCTTC
TRBJ1-1,.,TRBV21-1,.,CASSTEERRGNTEAFF,TGTGCCAGCAGTACGGAGGAACGCAGGGGGAACACTGAAGCTTTCTTT
TRBJ1-1,.,TRBV29-1,.,CSVDTRPMNTEAFF,TGCAGCGTTGATACTAGACCCATGAACACTGAAGCTTTCTTT
TRBJ2-7,.,TRBV28,TRBD2,CASSLTSGLAGVEQYF,TGTGCCAGCAGCTTGACCTCCGGGCTAGCGGGAGTCGAGCAGTACTTC
TRBJ1-2,.,TRBV27,.,CATKPSSTGNYGYTF,TGTGCCACCAAGCCAAGTAGTACAGGGAACTATGGCTACACCTTC
TRBJ2-1,.,TRBV7-3,.,CASSLQGNEQFF,TGTGCCAGCAGCCTACAGGGTAATGAGCAGTTCTTC
TRBJ2-7,.,TRBV11-1,.,CASSQSQATYEQYF,TGTGCCAGCAGCCAAAGTCAGGCGACCTACGAGCAGTACTTC
TRBJ2-1,.,TRBV4-2,TRBD2,CASSQGTSAGGPSWNNEQFF,TGTGCCAGCAGCCAAGGCACGTCGGCGGGAGGGCCAAGTTGGAACAATGAGCAGTTCTTC
TRBJ1-2,.,TRBV19,.,CASSPTLRQSWDGYTF,TGTGCCAGTAGCCCAACGCTCCGACAGTCCTGGGATGGCTACACCTTC
TRBJ2-7,.,TRBV5-1,TRBD2,CASSREGRVYEQYF,TGCGCCAGCAGCCGAGAGGGGAGGGTCTACGAGCAGTACTTC
TRBJ1-2,.,TRBV11-2,TRBD1,CASSLGGQGIHYGYTF,TGTGCCAGCAGCTTAGGGGGACAGGGGATACACTATGGCTACACCTTC
TRBJ1-5,.,TRBV5-1,.,CASSQPGQRYSNQPQHF,TGCGCCAGCAGTCAACCGGGACAAAGATATAGCAATCAGCCCCAGCATTTT
TRBJ1-2,.,TRBV5-1,TRBD1,CASSLKPTGDYGYTF,TGCGCCAGCAGCTTGAAGCCAACAGGGGACTATGGCTACACCTTC
TRBJ1-4,.,TRBV10-3,.,CAISDEGNEKLFF,TGTGCCATCAGTGACGAGGGTAATGAAAAACTGTTTTTT
TRBJ2-7,.,TRBV27,.,CASSLDPGTSYEQYF,TGTGCCAGCAGTTTAGATCCCGGGACATCCTACGAGCAGTACTTC
TRBJ2-5,.,TRBV11-2,TRBD1,CASSLIQGSKTQYF,TGTGCCAGCAGCTTAATACAGGGGTCGAAGACCCAGTACTTC
TRBJ1-2,.,TRBV7-9,.,CASSLDQVSNYGYTF,TGTGCCAGCAGCTTAGATCAGGTTTCTAACTATGGCTACACCTTC
TRBJ2-1,.,TRBV7-9,TRBD2,CASSSASGYSNEQFF,TGTGCCAGCAGCTCCGCTAGCGGGTATAGCAATGAGCAGTTCTTC
TRBJ2-5,.,TRBV19,TRBD1,CASSPPTGGRETQYF,TGTGCCAGTAGTCCTCCGACAGGGGGCAGGGAGACCCAGTACTTC
TRBJ2-7,.,TRBV6-6,TRBD2,CASTRLAGEKEQYF,TGTGCCAGCACCAGACTAGCGGGAGAAAAAGAGCAGTACTTC
TRBJ1-1,.,TRBV5-6,.,CASSLACEAFF,TGTGCCAGCAGCTTGGCCTGCGAGGCTTTCTTT
TRBJ1-1,.,TRBV28,TRBD1,CASSPQTGQAFF,TGTGCCAGCAGTCCACAGACAGGGCAAGCTTTCTTT
TRBJ1-6,once,TRBV5-1,TRBD1,CASSNGRQGATNSPLHF,TGCGCCAGCAGCAACGGAAGACAGGGGGCTACCAATTCACCCCTCCACTTT
TRBJ2-7,.,TRBV28,TRBD1,CASRKRDRGEQYF,TGTGCCAGCAGAAAGAGGGACAGGGGCGAGCAGTACTTC
TRBJ2-3,.,TRBV28,TRBD1,CASRPPTGTGLQYTQYF,TGTGCCAGCAGGCCCCCTACCGGGACAGGGTTACAATATACGCAGTATTTT
TRBJ1-5,few,TRBV7-9,TRBD1,CASSLGTGSGRDSNQPQHF,TGTGCCAGCAGCTTGGGGACAGGGAGCGGAAGGGATAGCAATCAGCCCCAGCATTTT
TRBJ2-7,few,TRBV6-6,.,CASSVRVEQYF,TGTGCCAGCAGTGTCCGGGTCGAGCAGTACTTC
TRBJ2-1,few,TRBV6-4,TRBD2,CASSGEPSGGYNEQFF,TGTGCCAGCAGCGGGGAACCTAGCGGGGGCTACAATGAGCAGTTCTTC
TRBJ2-1,once,TRBV7-2,TRBD2,CASRPGTSGRNEQFF,TGTGCCAGCAGGCCCGGGACTAGCGGGAGAAATGAGCAGTTCTTC
TRBJ1-5,once,TRBV2,.,CASSGQGDDNLSKYQPQHF,TGTGCCAGCAGTGGCCAGGGCGACGACAACCTAAGCAAGTATCAGCCCCAGCATTTT
TRBJ2-1,.,TRBV30,.,CAWSLSGGLQFF,TGTGCCTGGTCCCTATCGGGCGGACTGCAGTTCTTC
TRBJ2-5,few,TRBV5-8,TRBD2,CASSLGTSVGGQETQYF,TGTGCCAGCAGCCTAGGGACTAGCGTGGGGGGGCAAGAGACCCAGTACTTC
TRBJ2-1,.,TRBV7-2,.,CASSLAAGPSYNEQFF,TGTGCCAGCAGCTTAGCTGCAGGGCCATCCTACAATGAGCAGTTCTTC
TRBJ2-2,.,TRBV7-3,TRBD2,CASSSLPGAGRAGELFF,TGTGCCAGCAGCTCCCTTCCCGGGGCAGGGAGGGCCGGGGAGCTGTTTTTT
TRBJ1-3,.,TRBV5-4,.,CASSPTTGSGNTIYF,TGTGCCAGCAGCCCAACCACAGGATCTGGAAACACCATATATTTT
TRBJ1-1,.,TRBV30,TRBD1,CAWSVDRALGAFF,TGTGCCTGGAGTGTGGACAGGGCCCTAGGCGCTTTCTTT
TRBJ2-1,.,TRBV5-6,TRBD2,CASSEGLAGSYNEQFF,TGTGCCAGCAGCGAAGGACTAGCGGGTTCCTACAATGAGCAGTTCTTC
TRBJ2-1,.,TRBV9,TRBD2,CASSVGGLAGGPYNEQFF,TGTGCCAGCAGCGTAGGGGGACTAGCGGGAGGGCCCTACAATGAGCAGTTCTTC
TRBJ1-1,.,TRBV4-3,.,CASSQGGDRRPLGTEAFF,TGCGCCAGCAGCCAAGGGGGGGATCGCAGGCCACTGGGCACTGAAGCTTTCTTT
TRBJ1-3,.,TRBV6-1,TRBD1,CGDRVGNTIYF,TGTGGGGACAGGGTTGGAAACACCATATATTTT
TRBJ1-1,.,TRBV7-7,.,CASSFTESTEAFF,TGTGCTAGCAGCTTTACAGAGTCCACTGAAGCTTTCTTT